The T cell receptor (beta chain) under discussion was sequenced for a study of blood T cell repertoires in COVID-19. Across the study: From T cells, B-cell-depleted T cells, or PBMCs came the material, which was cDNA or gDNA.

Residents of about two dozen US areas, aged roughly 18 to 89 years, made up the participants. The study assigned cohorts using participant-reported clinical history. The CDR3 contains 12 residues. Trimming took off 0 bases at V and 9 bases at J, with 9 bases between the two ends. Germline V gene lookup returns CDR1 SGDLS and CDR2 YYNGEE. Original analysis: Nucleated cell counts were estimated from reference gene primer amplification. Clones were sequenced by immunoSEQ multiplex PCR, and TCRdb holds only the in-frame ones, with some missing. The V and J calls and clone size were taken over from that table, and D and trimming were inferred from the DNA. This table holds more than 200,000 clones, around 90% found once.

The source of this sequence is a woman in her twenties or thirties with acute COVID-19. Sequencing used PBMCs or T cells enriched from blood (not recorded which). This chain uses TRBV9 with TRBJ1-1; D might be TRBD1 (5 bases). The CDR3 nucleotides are TGTGCCAGCAGCGTAGCTGCAGGGAAAGCTTTCTTT. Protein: CASSVAAGKAFF.